One sample yielded the 12 T cell receptor beta chains listed below, sequenced in a study of blood T cell repertoires in COVID-19. Generated by immunoSEQ multiplex PCR, the TCRdb table keeps only in-frame clones and is missing some. The sample has over 70,000 clones; 90% are singletons. Sequencing was done on a sample of peripheral blood. These receptors originate from a woman aged 80 or over with active or convalescent COVID-19.

The chain links TRBV10-3 to TRBJ1-4; D is uncertain. The CDR3 runs 15 residues. V lost 0 bases, J lost 5 bases, and 10 bases lay in between. Germline CDR1 and CDR2: ENHRY and SYGVKD. CDR3 sequence (DNA): TGTGCCATCAGTGAGTCGCGGGATGGGAATGAAAAACTGTTTTTT. As protein: CAISESRDGNEKLFF.

The chain is built from TRBV5-1 and TRBJ2-3; 8 bases map to TRBD2. CDR3 length: 15 residues. The junction had 7 bases not matched to a gene; V was cut back by 7 bases and J by 0 bases. Germline-derived CDR1 and CDR2 are SGHRS and YFSETQ. This CDR3 is CASGTSGLSTDTQYF. The CDR3 DNA is TGCGCCAGCGGAACTAGCGGACTTAGCACAGATACGCAGTATTTT. The variable domain in full, with the rest retrieved from reference TRBV5-1 and TRBJ2-3, is KAGVTQTPRYLIKTRGQQVTLSCSPISGHRSVSWYQQTPGQGLQFLFEYFSETQRNKGNFPGRFSGRQFSNSRSEMNVSTLELGDSALYLCASGTSGLSTDTQYFGPGTRLTVL.

The J gene is TRBJ2-2, the V gene TRBV2; 8 nucleotides match TRBD1. The CDR3 extends over 17 amino acids. Germline V gene sequence: CDR1 SNHLY, CDR2 FYNNEI. Germline trimming cut 4 bases from V and 4 bases from J; bases unmatched to any gene: 11. As DNA, the CDR3 is TGTGCCAGCAGTGTCCCTCGGACAGGGTGGACCACCGGGGAGCTGTTTTTT. It encodes CASSVPRTGWTTGELFF.

V and J are TRBV18 and TRBJ2-1, with TRBD2 matching 10 bases. V trimming: 6 bases; J trimming: 6 bases; junction bases outside the gene matches: 8. Germline loops: CDR1 KGHSH, CDR2 LQKENI. The CDR3 extends over 15 amino acids. CDR3 residues: CASSRLAGVSNEQFF. CDR3 DNA sequence: TGTGCCAGCTCGCGGCTAGCGGGAGTTAGCAATGAGCAGTTCTTC.

The chain carries TRBV24-1 and TRBJ1-5; D is possibly TRBD1 (5 bases). Germline assignment: CDR1 KGHDR and CDR2 SFDVKD. CDR3 length: 13 residues. V was clipped by 7 bases and J by 0 bases, with 6 bases between them. For the CDR3, the DNA is TGTGCCACCAGCAGGGATAGCAATCAGCCCCAGCATTTT. Its translation: CATSRDSNQPQHF.

This chain links TRBV24-1 with TRBJ2-1; D gene ambiguous. V was pared by 7 bases and J by 5 bases, with 23 bases between. CDR3 length equals 17 residues. Germline loops: CDR1 KGHDR, CDR2 SFDVKD. CDR3 DNA: TGTGCCACCAGCCGGGTGGGTACCGGAATGACGAACAATGAGCAGTTCTTC. As protein: CATSRVGTGMTNNEQFF.

The V gene is TRBV2, the J gene TRBJ2-4; perhaps TRBD2 as D (6 bases). Germline V CDR1 and CDR2: SNHLY, FYNNEI. This CDR3 region has 14 residues. Trimming took 4 bases from V and 2 from J, leaving 9 bases between them. The CDR3: CASSGGLTKNIQYF. In DNA form, the CDR3 reads TGTGCCAGCAGTGGAGGACTAACCAAAAACATTCAGTACTTC.

DNA of the CDR3: TGTGCCAGTCGTAACAGGGGGGGCGGAGGCACTGAAGCTTTCTTT. As protein: CASRNRGGGGTEAFF. V gene TRBV19 combines with J gene TRBJ1-1, with 8 bases lining up with TRBD1. Germline loops: CDR1 LNHDA, CDR2 SQIVND (reference sequence). With 8 bases clipped from V and 4 bases from J, the junction kept 12 bases outside the gene matches. There are 15 residues in the CDR3.

J is TRBJ1-5 and V is TRBV6-1, with TRBD1 as a possible D gene (5 bases). V was pared by 2 bases and J by 1 base, with 9 bases between. This CDR3 is 15 amino acids long. CDR1 MNHNS and CDR2 SASEGT come from the germline V gene. This CDR3 reads CASSERQGSNQPQHF. The CDR3 DNA reads as TGTGCCAGCAGTGAAAGGCAGGGAAGCAATCAGCCCCAGCATTTT.

CDR3 sequence: CASGLVRLILGTGANVLTF. CDR3 nucleotide sequence: TGTGCTAGTGGTTTGGTACGGCTGATACTAGGTACCGGGGCCAACGTCCTGACTTTC. V is TRBV12-5 and J is TRBJ2-6; possibly TRBD2 for D (5 bases). CDR1 LGHNT and CDR2 FRNRAP come from the germline V gene. The CDR3 is 19 residues long. Trimming shortened V by 0 bases and J by 4 bases, and 19 bases separated the two germline ends.

The chain couples TRBV19 to TRBJ1-1; 12 nucleotides line up with TRBD1. The CDR3 is made up of 15 amino acids. V dropped 4 bases and J dropped 5; count of bases not matched to a gene: 5. Germline CDR1 reads LNHDA; CDR2 reads SQIVND (reference sequence). CDR3 loop: CASSTRDRGRTEAFF. The CDR3 nucleotides read TGTGCCAGTAGTACTCGGGACAGGGGGCGTACTGAAGCTTTCTTT.

This rearrangement joins TRBV25-1 to TRBJ1-2, with 7 positions matching TRBD1. V lost 1 base to trimming and J lost 8 bases; unmatched junction nucleotides: 10. CDR3 size: 15 residues. The V gene's germline CDR1 is MGHDK and CDR2 SYGVNS. This chain's CDR3 is CASSELDRPAIGYTF. The CDR3 bases are TGTGCCAGCAGTGAATTGGACAGGCCGGCTATCGGCTACACCTTC.